These T cell receptor beta chains were read from a single sample in a study of shared clonotypes between healthy human individuals. Measured with immunoSEQ multiplex PCR; TCRdb has only the in-frame clones, and not every one. The sample comprises about 2.1 million clones, about 94% of which are singletons, and less than 2% rests with the top ten. Sequenced sample: naive CD8+ T cells from PBMCs. These receptors were collected from a man younger than 35 in good health. Some clones in this sample may be carry-over from other donors' samples. Both conserved end residues are part of each CDR3. Fields, in order: D gene, J gene, clone size, V gene, CDR3 DNA, CDR3 protein. The D gene is left open where the match is weak. Some rows mark clone size as missing; the rest say once, few, many or name a class of expanded clone.

d_gene: TRBD2; j_gene: TRBJ2-7; abundance: NA; v_gene: TRBV5-4; CDR3nt: TGTGCCAGCAGCCCGGGACTAGCGGGAGGTGAGCAGTACTTC; CDR3aa: CASSPGLAGGEQYF
d_gene: TRBD2; j_gene: TRBJ2-1; abundance: NA; v_gene: TRBV7-9; CDR3nt: TGTGCCAGCATCCCAGCGGGAGGGCCGCTCGGCTTATACAATGAGCAGTTCTTC; CDR3aa: CASIPAGGPLGLYNEQFF
d_gene: TRBD1; j_gene: TRBJ2-7; abundance: NA; v_gene: TRBV6-5; CDR3nt: TGTGCCAGCACCCCCGACAGGGGGCCCTCCTACGAGCAGTACTTC; CDR3aa: CASTPDRGPSYEQYF
d_gene: TRBD1; j_gene: TRBJ1-5; abundance: NA; v_gene: TRBV11-2; CDR3nt: TGTGCCAGCAGTGACCCTCATGGACAGGGCAGCAATCAGCCCCAGCATTTT; CDR3aa: CASSDPHGQGSNQPQHF
d_gene: NA; j_gene: TRBJ2-7; abundance: NA; v_gene: TRBV27; CDR3nt: TGTGCCAGCAGTGAGAGGGGACTCTCCTACGAGCAGTACTTC; CDR3aa: CASSERGLSYEQYF
d_gene: NA; j_gene: TRBJ2-1; abundance: NA; v_gene: TRBV6-4; CDR3nt: TGTGCCAGCAGTGTAACTAGCTACAATGAGCAGTTCTTC; CDR3aa: CASSVTSYNEQFF
d_gene: TRBD2; j_gene: TRBJ2-1; abundance: NA; v_gene: TRBV9; CDR3nt: TGTGCCAGCAGCGAGGGAGGGGACTACAATGAGCAGTTCTTC; CDR3aa: CASSEGGDYNEQFF
d_gene: TRBD1; j_gene: TRBJ2-2; abundance: NA; v_gene: TRBV2; CDR3nt: TGTGCCAGCAGTAGACAGGGGGATTGGACCGGGGAGCTGTTTTTT; CDR3aa: CASSRQGDWTGELFF
d_gene: NA; j_gene: TRBJ1-3; abundance: NA; v_gene: TRBV7-8; CDR3nt: TGTGCCAGCAGCTTAGCGGGACGGCTGCTCACCTCTGGAAACACCATATATTTT; CDR3aa: CASSLAGRLLTSGNTIYF
d_gene: NA; j_gene: TRBJ2-7; abundance: NA; v_gene: TRBV4-1; CDR3nt: TGCGCCAGCAGCCAACCAACCTCGGGACGGAACATCTACGAGCAGTACTTC; CDR3aa: CASSQPTSGRNIYEQYF
d_gene: NA; j_gene: TRBJ1-5; abundance: NA; v_gene: TRBV6-1; CDR3nt: TGTGCCAGCATGCTATCAGGACAGCCCCAGCATTTT; CDR3aa: CASMLSGQPQHF
d_gene: NA; j_gene: TRBJ1-5; abundance: NA; v_gene: TRBV6-1; CDR3nt: TGTGCCAGCACCGAACCCCATAGCAATCAGCCCCAGCATTTT; CDR3aa: CASTEPHSNQPQHF
d_gene: NA; j_gene: TRBJ2-5; abundance: NA; v_gene: TRBV19; CDR3nt: TGTGCCAGTAGTATCACAGGGTTGTCCCAAGAGACCCAGTACTTC; CDR3aa: CASSITGLSQETQYF
d_gene: NA; j_gene: TRBJ2-7; abundance: few; v_gene: TRBV7-9; CDR3nt: TGTGCCAGCAGCCTTACCGGCGAGCAGTACTTC; CDR3aa: CASSLTGEQYF
d_gene: NA; j_gene: TRBJ2-3; abundance: NA; v_gene: TRBV19; CDR3nt: TGTGCCAGTAGTTTAACGGGACGAATCACAGATACGCAGTATTTT; CDR3aa: CASSLTGRITDTQYF
d_gene: TRBD1; j_gene: TRBJ1-2; abundance: NA; v_gene: TRBV28; CDR3nt: TGTGCCAGCAGAGACTATCGGACAGGGGGCAACTATGGCTACACCTTC; CDR3aa: CASRDYRTGGNYGYTF
d_gene: NA; j_gene: TRBJ1-1; abundance: NA; v_gene: TRBV27; CDR3nt: TGTGCCAGCAGCCGCCGGGAAAAAAACACTGAAGCTTTCTTT; CDR3aa: CASSRREKNTEAFF
d_gene: NA; j_gene: TRBJ2-7; abundance: NA; v_gene: TRBV4-2; CDR3nt: TGTGCCAGCAGCCAAGGACAGTACTACGAGCAGTACTTC; CDR3aa: CASSQGQYYEQYF
d_gene: NA; j_gene: TRBJ1-2; abundance: NA; v_gene: TRBV27; CDR3nt: TGTGCCAGCAGCGGGGGACACTATGGCTACACCTTC; CDR3aa: CASSGGHYGYTF
d_gene: NA; j_gene: TRBJ1-2; abundance: NA; v_gene: TRBV28; CDR3nt: TGTGCCAGCAGTCTACTCGACAGTTATGGCTACACCTTC; CDR3aa: CASSLLDSYGYTF